This T cell receptor (beta chain) came from a study of blood T cell repertoires in COVID-19. Study at large: COVID-19 samples from acute and convalescent phases originated in the United States, Italy and Spain. The analysed material was cDNA or gDNA that came from T cells, B-cell-depleted T cells, or PBMCs.

The CDR3 loop spans 15 amino acids. The V gene end was trimmed by 3 bases and the J gene end by 3 bases; junction bases not matched to a gene: 6. CDR1 is SGHDT, CDR2 YYEEEE, per germline. In the original workflow: Amplification of reference gene primers provided the estimated nucleated cell counts. The data were produced by immunoSEQ multiplex PCR, yet TCRdb's version contains in-frame clones alone and is incomplete. Clonal size and the V and J genes are those of that table, whereas D and trimming came from the DNA. The sample has about 160,000 clones, 85% seen once; the top ten hold around 1.1%. The chain combines TRBV5-6 with TRBJ1-2, with 9 positions matching TRBD1. The sample comprised peripheral blood. This clonotype was sampled from a man in his forties with acute or convalescent COVID-19. The chain's CDR3 is CASSSQGAVYYGYTF. The DNA of the CDR3 is TGTGCCAGCAGCTCACAGGGGGCTGTCTACTATGGCTACACCTTC.